This note documents a single T cell receptor (beta chain) sequence. Sequencing was performed with immunoSEQ multiplex PCR; in TCRdb, only in-frame clones are kept and a portion is missing. The data hold around 2.1 million clones, with roughly 91% observed a single time. The sample comes from a study of shared clonotypes between healthy human individuals. Whole-study context: There were three CD4 naive, three CD4 memory, two CD8 naive and one CD8 memory plates per donor.

Between the trimmed V and J ends, which lost 6 bases and 8 bases, there was a span of 14 bases. The CDR3 totals 13 residues. Germline V gene data show CDR1 as SGHVS and CDR2 as FNYEAQ. Terminally differentiated effector memory CD45RA+ cells were left out of the naive CD8 fraction, which was CD45RO-negative and positively selected for CCR7. This chain connects TRBV7-6 to TRBJ2-4; possibly TRBD1 or TRBD2 for D (6 bases each). Sequencing was carried out using naive CD8+ T cells from PBMCs. This sequence was found in a man between 18 and 35 years old in good health. Some clones in this sample may be carry-over from other donors' samples. This CDR3 reads CASSPTRGDIQYF. Written as DNA, the CDR3 is TGTGCCAGCAGTCCGACTAGGGGGGACATTCAGTACTTC.